The source of this T cell receptor (beta chain) is a study of blood T cell repertoires in COVID-19. The CDR3 runs 14 residues. Trimming removed 4 bases at V and 2 bases at J, with 9 bases between. Germline CDR1 MNHEY, CDR2 SMNVEV (reference sequence). Produced via immunoSEQ multiplex PCR; TCRdb's table is partial and in-frame only. This table has about 53,000 clones, about nine tenths appearing once. The chain has TRBV27 and TRBJ1-5; the D gene is possibly TRBD1 (6 bases). This sequence originates from a man older than 75 with acute or convalescent COVID-19. Material: peripheral blood. The CDR3 protein is CASSSGVGNQPQHF. CDR3 in DNA: TGTGCCAGCAGTTCAGGGGTGGGCAATCAGCCCCAGCATTTT.